The T cell receptor beta chain under discussion was sequenced for a study of beta chain features in type 1 diabetes. Every bit of the isolated RNA underwent reverse transcription, so sequencing read expressed TCRB transcripts. Using immunoSEQ multiplex PCR, the repertoire was profiled, and TCRdb retains in-frame clones only, with some absent. The repertoire consists of 250,000 to 350,000 clones, with 15% occurring once and the leading ten covering around 0.015%. The CDR3 covers 16 residues. The germline V gene has CDR1 MNHNS and CDR2 SASEGT. V was trimmed by 1 base and J by 3 bases, leaving 13 bases between them. Findings and caveats of the study: More deletions and fewer insertions at VDJ junctions were found in patients with type 1 diabetes. In all four CD4+ subsets, TCRB CDR3 length was significantly, moderately reduced in type 1 diabetes.

A note on this clone: Its antigen is not identified.

V gene TRBV6-1 combines with J gene TRBJ2-4; tentatively, D is TRBD2 (5 bases). Sequencing used naive CD4+ T cells from blood. This TCR was recovered from a man younger than 35 with type 1 diabetes. The CDR3 here is CASSEDSRGFKNIQYF. Here the CDR3 DNA reads TGTGCCAGCAGTGAAGACTCACGGGGATTCAAAAACATTCAGTACTTC.